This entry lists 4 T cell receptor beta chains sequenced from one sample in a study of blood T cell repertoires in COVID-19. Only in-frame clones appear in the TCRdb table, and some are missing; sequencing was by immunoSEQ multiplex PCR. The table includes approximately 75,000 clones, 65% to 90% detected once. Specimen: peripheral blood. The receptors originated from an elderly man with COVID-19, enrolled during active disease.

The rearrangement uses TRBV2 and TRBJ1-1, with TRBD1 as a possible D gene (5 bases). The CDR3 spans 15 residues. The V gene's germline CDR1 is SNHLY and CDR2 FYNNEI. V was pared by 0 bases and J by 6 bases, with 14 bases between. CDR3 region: CASSEAGAGLSEAFF. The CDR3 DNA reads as TGTGCCAGCAGTGAAGCTGGGGCAGGGTTATCTGAAGCTTTCTTT.

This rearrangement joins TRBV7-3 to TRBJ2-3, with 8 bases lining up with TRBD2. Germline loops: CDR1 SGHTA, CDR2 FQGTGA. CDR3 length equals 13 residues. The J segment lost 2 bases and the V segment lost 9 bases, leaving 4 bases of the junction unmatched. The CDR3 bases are TGTGCCAGTGCGGGAGGACACACAGATACGCAGTATTTT. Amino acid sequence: CASAGGHTDTQYF.

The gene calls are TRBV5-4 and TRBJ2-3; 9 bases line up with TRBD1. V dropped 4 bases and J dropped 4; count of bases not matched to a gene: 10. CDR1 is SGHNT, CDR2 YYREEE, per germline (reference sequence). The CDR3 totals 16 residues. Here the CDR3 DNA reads TGTGCCAGCAGCCAGACCCGGGGACAGGGACCAGATACGCAGTATTTT. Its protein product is CASSQTRGQGPDTQYF.

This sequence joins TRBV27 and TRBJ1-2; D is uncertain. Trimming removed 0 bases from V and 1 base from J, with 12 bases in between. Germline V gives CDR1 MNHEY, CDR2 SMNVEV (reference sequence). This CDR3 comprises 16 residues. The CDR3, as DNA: TGTGCCAGCAGTTTATCTCGTATCTCCCGTAACTATGGCTACACCTTC. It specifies CASSLSRISRNYGYTF.